The subject of this entry is one T cell receptor (beta chain). The same CDR3 is also encoded by other DNA sequences in this sample. Clones were read by immunoSEQ multiplex PCR, and TCRdb kept only the in-frame ones, dropping some. The sample lists about 170,000 clones, just under 95% occurring once. The data derive from a study of control samples from healthy donors and cancer patients. Per germline, CDR1 SGHTA and CDR2 FQGNSA. V lost 3 bases and J lost 6; bases outside the gene matches: 7. The CDR3 runs 16 residues. V usage is TRBV7-2 and J usage is TRBJ2-3; 12 bases are shared with TRBD2. Source material: blood. This TCR was recovered from a woman aged 55-69 years in good health. CDR3 nucleotide sequence: TGTGCCAGCAGCTTTCTGGGGCTAGCGGGGGGGGATACGCAGTATTTT. Its protein product is CASSFLGLAGGDTQYF.